These 17 T cell receptor beta chains were sequenced from one sample in a study of blood T cell repertoires in COVID-19. Profiled with immunoSEQ multiplex PCR; TCRdb holds only in-frame clones, not every one. The sample contains about 81,000 clones, around 90% of which appear only once. The source material was peripheral blood. The receptors here all came from a man in his 70s with acute or convalescent COVID-19.

This clone showed up just once. This chain joins TRBV4-1 and TRBJ2-2; no firm D call. Germline V gene data show CDR1 as MGHRA and CDR2 as YSYEKL. The CDR3 sequence is 14 residues long. V lost 0 bases and J lost 9, with 11 bases in between. CDR3 nucleotides: TGCGCCAGCAGCCAAGATGGGCTCGCTCGGGAGCTGTTTTTT. This sequence encodes CASSQDGLARELFF.

This clone was seen more than once but under ten times. This chain joins TRBV19 and TRBJ1-1; 8 bases agree with TRBD1. The CDR3 has 13 amino acids. V lost 5 bases to trimming and J lost 5 bases; unmatched junction nucleotides: 4. Germline V CDR1 and CDR2: LNHDA, SQIVND (reference sequence). The CDR3 is CASSQGARTEAFF. In DNA, the CDR3 is TGTGCCAGTAGTCAGGGGGCGAGGACTGAAGCTTTCTTT.

The chain joins TRBV7-2 to TRBJ2-3, with a tentative D call TRBD2 (6 bases). CDR3 size: 16 residues. The ends were cut back, 5 bases at V and 2 bases at J, with 17 bases in the middle. The germline V gene encodes CDR1 SGHTA and CDR2 FQGNSA. CDR3 residues: CASSPRRGDLTDTQYF. DNA of the CDR3: TGTGCCAGCAGCCCCAGGCGGGGCGACCTCACAGATACGCAGTATTTT.

V and J are TRBV18 and TRBJ2-7; 7 nucleotides align to TRBD1. The V gene end was trimmed by 5 bases and the J gene end by 0 bases; junction bases not matched to a gene: 4. The CDR3 extends over 14 amino acids. CDR1 is KGHSH, CDR2 LQKENI, per germline. DNA of the CDR3: TGTGCCAGCTCAACCGGGACAGCCTCCTACGAGCAGTACTTC. Protein: CASSTGTASYEQYF.

The chain joins TRBV29-1 to TRBJ2-7, with a weak D call TRBD2 (5 bases). CDR3 length equals 11 residues. Germline CDR1 SQVTM, CDR2 ANQGSEA. Trimming pared 5 bases from V and 7 bases from J, leaving 12 bases between. Here the CDR3 reads CSVFKGDEQYF. CDR3 bases: TGCAGCGTTTTTAAGGGAGATGAGCAGTACTTC.

V usage is TRBV2 and J usage is TRBJ1-6; a weak D match, TRBD1 (5 bases). V was clipped by 1 base and J by 8 bases, with 12 bases between them. Germline CDR1 is SNHLY and CDR2 is FYNNEI. The CDR3 is 15 amino acids. The chain's CDR3 is CASSEGSGLYSPLHF. The CDR3, as DNA: TGTGCCAGCAGTGAAGGCTCAGGGTTGTATTCACCCCTCCACTTT. Full variable domain (remainder filled in from reference TRBV2 and TRBJ1-6): EPEVTQTPSHQVTQMGQEVILRCVPISNHLYFYWYRQILGQKVEFLVSFYNNEISEKSEIFDDQFSVERPDGSNFTLKIRSTKLEDSAMYFCASSEGSGLYSPLHFGNGTRLTVT.

The CDR3 region is CASMARVRSMNTEAFF. Here the CDR3 DNA reads TGTGCCAGTATGGCCAGGGTGAGGAGTATGAACACTGAAGCTTTCTTT. The chain combines TRBV19 with TRBJ1-1; a possible D gene is TRBD1 (5 bases). Germline CDR1 LNHDA, CDR2 SQIVND (reference sequence). The CDR3 has 16 residues. Trimming took 7 bases from V and 0 from J, leaving 18 bases between them.

V is TRBV7-2 and J is TRBJ2-2; 8 bases fit TRBD2. After removal of 5 bases from V and 7 bases from J, the junction contained 9 bases not matched to a gene. Germline values: CDR1 SGHTA, CDR2 FQGNSA. The CDR3 covers 15 residues. The chain's CDR3 is CASSRDSGAVGELFF. CDR3 DNA: TGTGCCAGCAGCCGGGATAGCGGGGCGGTCGGGGAGCTGTTTTTT. Full variable domain (missing parts from reference TRBV7-2 and TRBJ2-2): GAGVSQSPSNKVTEKGKDVELRCDPISGHTALYWYRQSLGQGLEFLIYFQGNSAPDKSGLPSDRFSAERTGGSVSTLTIQRTQQEDSAVYLCASSRDSGAVGELFFGEGSRLTVL.

The V gene is TRBV6-5, the J gene TRBJ1-5; D unresolved. From germline, CDR1 is MNHEY and CDR2 SVGAGI. Trimming left V 7 bases short and J 3 bases short, with 10 bases between. The CDR3 totals 13 residues. DNA for the CDR3: TGTGCCAGCAAGGCGGGAGACAATCAGCCCCAGCATTTT. It translates to CASKAGDNQPQHF.

The chain's CDR3 is CASSLGLAGNEQFF. In DNA form, the CDR3 reads TGTGCCAGCAGTTTAGGACTAGCTGGCAATGAGCAGTTCTTC. This chain links TRBV28 with TRBJ2-1, with 8 bases that match TRBD2. This CDR3 has 14 amino acids. Germline V gene data show CDR1 as MDHEN and CDR2 as SYDVKM. J gave up 6 bases and V 2 bases, and 3 bases lay outside the gene matches.

V and J are TRBV6-6 and TRBJ2-2; 14 nucleotides align to TRBD2. The J segment lost 5 bases and the V segment lost 5 bases, leaving 7 bases of the junction unmatched. Germline values: CDR1 MNHNY, CDR2 SVGAGI (reference sequence). CDR3 size: 17 residues. The CDR3 region is CASSPGLAGGRTGELFF. The CDR3 nucleotides read TGTGCCAGCAGTCCAGGACTAGCGGGAGGAAGGACCGGGGAGCTGTTTTTT.

The gene calls are TRBV12-3 or TRBV12-4 and TRBJ2-1; maybe TRBD2 (6 bases). Deletions cut 5 bases from V and 9 bases from J, with 14 bases between. The CDR3 extends over 13 amino acids. This chain's CDR3 is CASSLEGPGEQFF. The CDR3 region has the DNA TGTGCCAGCAGTCTGGAGGGCCCTGGTGAGCAGTTCTTC.

CDR3 bases: TGTGCCAGTAGTTCCGGGACAGCGGGAGTGACCCAGTACTTC. Its protein product is CASSSGTAGVTQYF. V usage is TRBV19 and J usage is TRBJ2-5; D is possibly TRBD2 (8 bases). CDR3 length: 14 residues. The V gene lost 5 bases and the J gene lost 7 bases, with 17 bases spanning the gap. From germline, CDR1 is LNHDA and CDR2 SQIVND (reference sequence).

The J gene is TRBJ2-3, the V gene TRBV29-1, with a possible D match to TRBD1 (5 bases). The CDR3 totals 15 residues. The germline gives CDR1 SQVTM, CDR2 ANQGSEA. The germline V and J ends were trimmed by 0 bases and 4 bases, with 14 bases remaining between them. The CDR3 protein is CSVEDRGRGADTQYF. CDR3 coding DNA: TGCAGCGTTGAAGATCGCGGAAGGGGCGCAGATACGCAGTATTTT.

V and J are TRBV2 and TRBJ2-3; D not certain. The V and J ends lost 4 bases and 2 bases respectively, with 7 bases between them. The CDR3 totals 13 residues. CDR1 is SNHLY and CDR2 is FYNNEI in the germline V gene. The CDR3 DNA reads as TGTGCCAGCAGTGGGGCTTTCACAGATACGCAGTATTTT. Its translation: CASSGAFTDTQYF. Filled out from reference TRBV2 and TRBJ2-3, the complete variable domain reads EPEVTQTPSHQVTQMGQEVILRCVPISNHLYFYWYRQILGQKVEFLVSFYNNEISEKSEIFDDQFSVERPDGSNFTLKIRSTKLEDSAMYFCASSGAFTDTQYFGPGTRLTVL.

The V and J genes are TRBV18 and TRBJ2-2, with 9 bases fitting TRBD1. This CDR3 is 16 amino acids long. Germline trimming cut 2 bases from V and 3 bases from J; bases unmatched to any gene: 4. From germline, CDR1 is KGHSH and CDR2 LQKENI. CDR3 region: CASSPTGGSYTGELFF. As DNA, the CDR3 is TGTGCCAGCTCACCAACAGGGGGCTCGTACACCGGGGAGCTGTTTTTT.

The chain combines TRBV6-1 with TRBJ2-6; D ambiguous. V was clipped by 0 bases and J by 0 bases, with 3 bases between them. The CDR3 totals 15 residues. CDR1 and CDR2 from the germline V gene are MNHNS and SASEGT. CDR3 sequence reads: CASSEAYSGANVLTF. DNA for the CDR3: TGTGCCAGCAGTGAAGCATACTCTGGGGCCAACGTCCTGACTTTC.